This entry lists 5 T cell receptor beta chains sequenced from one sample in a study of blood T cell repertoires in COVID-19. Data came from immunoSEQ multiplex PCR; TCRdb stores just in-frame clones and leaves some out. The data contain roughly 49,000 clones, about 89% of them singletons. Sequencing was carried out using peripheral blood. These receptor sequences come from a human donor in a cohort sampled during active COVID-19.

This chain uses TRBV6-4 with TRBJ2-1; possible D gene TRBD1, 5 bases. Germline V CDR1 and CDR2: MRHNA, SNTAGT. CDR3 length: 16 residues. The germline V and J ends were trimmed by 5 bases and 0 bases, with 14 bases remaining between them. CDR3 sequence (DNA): TGTGCCAGCAGTTCGACAGCGTTTAGCTCCTACAATGAGCAGTTCTTC. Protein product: CASSSTAFSSYNEQFF.

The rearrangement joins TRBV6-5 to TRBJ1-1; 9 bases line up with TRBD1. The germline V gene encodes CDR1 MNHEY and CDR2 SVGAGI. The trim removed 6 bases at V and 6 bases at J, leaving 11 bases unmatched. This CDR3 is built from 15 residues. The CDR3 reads CASSLPGQGRAEAFF. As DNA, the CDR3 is TGTGCCAGCAGCCTACCGGGACAGGGTAGAGCTGAAGCTTTCTTT.

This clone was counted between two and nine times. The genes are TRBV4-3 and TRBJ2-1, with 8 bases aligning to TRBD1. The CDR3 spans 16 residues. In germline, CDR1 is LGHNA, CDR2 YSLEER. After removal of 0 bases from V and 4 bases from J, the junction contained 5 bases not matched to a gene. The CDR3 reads CASSQDGTGPYNEQFF. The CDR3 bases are TGCGCCAGCAGCCAAGATGGGACAGGCCCTTACAATGAGCAGTTCTTC.

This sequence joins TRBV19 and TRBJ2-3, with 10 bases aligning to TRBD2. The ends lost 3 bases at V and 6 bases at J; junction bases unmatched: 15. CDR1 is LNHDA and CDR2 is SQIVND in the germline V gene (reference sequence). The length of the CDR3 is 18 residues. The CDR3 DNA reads TGTGCCAGTAGTATTCCCCCCCTAGCGGGGGCCGGGACCGATACGCAGTATTTT. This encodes CASSIPPLAGAGTDTQYF.

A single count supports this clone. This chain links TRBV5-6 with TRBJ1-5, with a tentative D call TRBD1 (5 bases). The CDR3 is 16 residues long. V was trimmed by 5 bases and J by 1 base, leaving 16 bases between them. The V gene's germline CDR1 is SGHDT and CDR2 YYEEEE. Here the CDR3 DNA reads TGTGCCAGCAGACGGCGAGTGGGGCGCAGCAATCAGCCCCAGCATTTT. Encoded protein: CASRRRVGRSNQPQHF.